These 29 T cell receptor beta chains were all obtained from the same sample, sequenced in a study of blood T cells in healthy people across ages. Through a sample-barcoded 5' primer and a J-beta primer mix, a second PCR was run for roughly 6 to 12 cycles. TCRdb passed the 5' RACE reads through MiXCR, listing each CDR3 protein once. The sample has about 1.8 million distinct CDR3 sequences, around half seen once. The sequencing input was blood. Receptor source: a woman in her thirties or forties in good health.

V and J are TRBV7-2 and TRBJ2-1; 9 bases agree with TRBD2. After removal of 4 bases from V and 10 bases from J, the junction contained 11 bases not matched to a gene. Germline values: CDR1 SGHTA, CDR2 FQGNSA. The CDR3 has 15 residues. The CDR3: CASSSGGGAFGEQFF. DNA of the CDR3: TGTGCCAGCAGCTCCGGCGGGGGGGCCTTCGGGGAGCAGTTCTTC. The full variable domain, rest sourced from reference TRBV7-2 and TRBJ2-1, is GAGVSQSPSNKVTEKGKDVELRCDPISGHTALYWYRQSLGQGLEFLIYFQGNSAPDKSGLPSDRFSAERTGGSVSTLTIQRTQQEDSAVYLCASSSGGGAFGEQFFGPGTRLTVL.

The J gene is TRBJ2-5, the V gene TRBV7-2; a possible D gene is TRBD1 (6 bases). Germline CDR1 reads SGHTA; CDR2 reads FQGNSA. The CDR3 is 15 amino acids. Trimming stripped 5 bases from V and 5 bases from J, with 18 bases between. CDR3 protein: CASSQRTGRRETQYF. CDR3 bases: TGTGCCAGCAGCCAGCGTACAGGGCGTCGGGAGACCCAGTACTTC.

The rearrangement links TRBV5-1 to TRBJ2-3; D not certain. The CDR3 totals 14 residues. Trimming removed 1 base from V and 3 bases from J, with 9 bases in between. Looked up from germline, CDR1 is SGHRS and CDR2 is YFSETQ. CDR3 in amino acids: CASSLLTPTDTQYF. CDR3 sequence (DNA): TGCGCCAGCAGCTTGCTGACTCCGACAGATACGCAGTATTTT.

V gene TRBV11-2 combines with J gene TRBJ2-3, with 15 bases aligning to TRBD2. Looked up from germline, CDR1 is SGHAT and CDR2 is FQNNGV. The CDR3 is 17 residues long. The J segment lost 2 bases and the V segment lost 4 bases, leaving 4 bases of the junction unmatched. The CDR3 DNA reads TGTGCCAGCAGCTCGGGACTAGCGGGGGGCCCCACAGATACGCAGTATTTT. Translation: CASSSGLAGGPTDTQYF.

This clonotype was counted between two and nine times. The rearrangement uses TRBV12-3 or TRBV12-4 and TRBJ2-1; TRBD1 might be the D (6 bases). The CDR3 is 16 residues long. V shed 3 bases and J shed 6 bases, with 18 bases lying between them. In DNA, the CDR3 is TGTGCCAGCAGTTTGGGCCAAGGCGGCAGGGGCAATGAGCAGTTCTTC. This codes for CASSLGQGGRGNEQFF.

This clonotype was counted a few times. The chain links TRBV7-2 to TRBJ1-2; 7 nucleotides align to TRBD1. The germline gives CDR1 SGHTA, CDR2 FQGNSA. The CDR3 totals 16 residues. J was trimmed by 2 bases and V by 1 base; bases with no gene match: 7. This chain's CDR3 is CASSLGDRVGNYGYTF. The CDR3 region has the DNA TGTGCCAGCAGCTTAGGCGACAGGGTGGGCAACTATGGCTACACCTTC.

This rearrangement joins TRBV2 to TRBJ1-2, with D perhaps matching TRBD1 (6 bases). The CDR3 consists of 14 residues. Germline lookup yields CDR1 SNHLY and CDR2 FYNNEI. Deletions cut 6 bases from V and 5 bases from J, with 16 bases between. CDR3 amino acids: CASRQGSGVYGYTF. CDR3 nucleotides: TGTGCCAGCAGACAGGGAAGTGGGGTTTATGGCTACACCTTC.

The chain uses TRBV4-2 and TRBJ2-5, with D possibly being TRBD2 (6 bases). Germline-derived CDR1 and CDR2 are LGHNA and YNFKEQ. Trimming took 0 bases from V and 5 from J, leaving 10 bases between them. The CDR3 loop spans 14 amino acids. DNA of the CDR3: TGTGCCAGCAGCCAAGAGGCGGGGTTCGAGACCCAGTACTTC. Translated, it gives CASSQEAGFETQYF.

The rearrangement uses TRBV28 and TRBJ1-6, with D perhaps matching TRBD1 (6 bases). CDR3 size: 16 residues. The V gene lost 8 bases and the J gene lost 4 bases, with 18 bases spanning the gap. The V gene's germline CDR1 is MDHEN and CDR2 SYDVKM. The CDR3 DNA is TGTGCCAGCCTCGCTGGGGGCAGGGCTTATAATTCACCCCTCCACTTT. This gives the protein CASLAGGRAYNSPLHF.

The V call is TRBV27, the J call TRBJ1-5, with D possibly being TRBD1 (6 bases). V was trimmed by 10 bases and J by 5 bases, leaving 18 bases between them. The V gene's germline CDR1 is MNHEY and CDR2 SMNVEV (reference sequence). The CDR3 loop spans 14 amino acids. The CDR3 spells CATKGCAGDQPQHF. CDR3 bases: TGTGCCACCAAGGGGTGTGCAGGGGATCAGCCCCAGCATTTT.

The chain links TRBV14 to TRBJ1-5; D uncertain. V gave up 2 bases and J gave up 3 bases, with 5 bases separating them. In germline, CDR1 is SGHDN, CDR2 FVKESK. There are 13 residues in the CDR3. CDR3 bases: TGTGCCAGCAGCCAAACATACAATCAGCCCCAGCATTTT. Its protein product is CASSQTYNQPQHF. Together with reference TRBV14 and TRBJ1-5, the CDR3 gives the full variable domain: EAGVTQFPSHSVIEKGQTVTLRCDPISGHDNLYWYRRVMGKEIKFLLHFVKESKQDESGMPNNRFLAERTGGTYSTLKVQPAELEDSGVYFCASSQTYNQPQHFGDGTRLSIL.

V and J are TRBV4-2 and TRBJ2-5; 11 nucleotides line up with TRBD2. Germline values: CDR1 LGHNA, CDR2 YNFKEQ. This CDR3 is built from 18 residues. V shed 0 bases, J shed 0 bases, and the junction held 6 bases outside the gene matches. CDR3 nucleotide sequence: TGTGCCAGCAGCCAAGAAACCCTAGCGGGGGGCTACCAAGAGACCCAGTACTTC. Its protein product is CASSQETLAGGYQETQYF.

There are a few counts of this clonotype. CDR3 sequence reads: CSARGTSEYNEQFF. The CDR3 nucleotides are TGCAGTGCTAGGGGGACTAGCGAGTACAATGAGCAGTTCTTC. V gene TRBV20-1 combines with J gene TRBJ2-1; 10 nucleotides line up with TRBD2. The germline V gene has CDR1 DFQATT and CDR2 SNEGSKA (reference sequence). The CDR3 sequence is 14 residues long. Germline trimming cut 3 bases from V and 4 bases from J; bases unmatched to any gene: 3.

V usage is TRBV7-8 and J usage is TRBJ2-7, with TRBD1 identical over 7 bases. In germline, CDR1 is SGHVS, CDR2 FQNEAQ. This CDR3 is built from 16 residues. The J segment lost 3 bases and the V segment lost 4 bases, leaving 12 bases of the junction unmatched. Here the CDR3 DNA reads TGTGCCAGCAGCTCCCTCCCTACGACAGGGTACTACGAGCAGTACTTC. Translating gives CASSSLPTTGYYEQYF.

CDR3 region: CASRRRDRRFGGYTF. Written as DNA, the CDR3 is TGTGCCAGCAGGCGAAGGGACAGGAGGTTCGGTGGCTACACCTTC. The V call is TRBV27, the J call TRBJ1-2, with TRBD1 matching 8 bases. This CDR3 spans 15 amino acids. With 6 bases clipped from V and 7 bases from J, the junction kept 13 bases outside the gene matches. Germline V gene data show CDR1 as MNHEY and CDR2 as SMNVEV (reference sequence).

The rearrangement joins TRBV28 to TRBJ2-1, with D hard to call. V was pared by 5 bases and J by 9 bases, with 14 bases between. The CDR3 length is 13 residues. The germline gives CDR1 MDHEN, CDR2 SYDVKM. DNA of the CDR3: TGTGCCAGCAGTCCGATGGTAGAAGGTGAGCAGTTCTTC. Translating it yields CASSPMVEGEQFF.

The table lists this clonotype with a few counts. CDR3 in DNA: TGCGCCAGCAGTGAGACAGGTTCTAACTATGGCTACACCTTC. Protein: CASSETGSNYGYTF. J is TRBJ1-2 and V is TRBV10-2, with D possibly being TRBD1 (5 bases). This CDR3 comprises 14 residues. Trimming took off 2 bases at V and 0 bases at J, with 7 bases between the two ends. Germline V lookup: CDR1 WSHSY, CDR2 SAAADI.

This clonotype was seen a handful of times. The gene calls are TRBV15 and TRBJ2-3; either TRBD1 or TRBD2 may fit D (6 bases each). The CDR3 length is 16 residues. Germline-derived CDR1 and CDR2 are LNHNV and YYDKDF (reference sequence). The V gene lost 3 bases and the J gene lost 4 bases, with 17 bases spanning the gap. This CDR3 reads CATSSPEGEDPDTQYF. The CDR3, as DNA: TGTGCCACCAGCAGTCCTGAGGGGGAGGATCCAGATACGCAGTATTTT.

The CDR3 DNA reads TGTGCCACCAGTGATGCTAGCGGGCCCACCAATGAGCAGTTCTTC. Translating it yields CATSDASGPTNEQFF. The chain is built from TRBV24-1 and TRBJ2-1, with TRBD2 matching 8 bases. Germline CDR1 reads KGHDR; CDR2 reads SFDVKD. CDR3 size: 15 residues. V was clipped by 3 bases and J by 6 bases; unmatched bases: 6.

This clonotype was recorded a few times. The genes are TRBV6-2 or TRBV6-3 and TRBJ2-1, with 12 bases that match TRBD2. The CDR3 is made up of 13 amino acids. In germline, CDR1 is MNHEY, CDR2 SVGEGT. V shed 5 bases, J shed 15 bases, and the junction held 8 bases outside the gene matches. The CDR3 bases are TGTGCCAGCAGTAGACTAGCGGGGGCGGCCGTGTTCTTC. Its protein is CASSRLAGAAVFF.

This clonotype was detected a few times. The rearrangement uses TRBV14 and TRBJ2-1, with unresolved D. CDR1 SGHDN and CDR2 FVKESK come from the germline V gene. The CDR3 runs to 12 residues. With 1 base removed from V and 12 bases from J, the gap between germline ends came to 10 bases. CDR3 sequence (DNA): TGTGCCAGCAGCCAAGTTGCGGAGAGGCAGTTCTTC. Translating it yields CASSQVAERQFF.

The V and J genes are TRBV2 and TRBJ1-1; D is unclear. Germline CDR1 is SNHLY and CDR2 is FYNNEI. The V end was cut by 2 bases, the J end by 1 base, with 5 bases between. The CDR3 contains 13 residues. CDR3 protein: CASSESANTEAFF. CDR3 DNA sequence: TGTGCCAGCAGTGAATCTGCGAACACTGAAGCTTTCTTT.

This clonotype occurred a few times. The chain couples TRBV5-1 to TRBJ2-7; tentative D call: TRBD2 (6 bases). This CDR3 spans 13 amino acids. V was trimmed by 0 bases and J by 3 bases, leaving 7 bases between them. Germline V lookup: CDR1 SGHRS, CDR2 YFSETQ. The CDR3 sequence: CASSLADYYEQYF. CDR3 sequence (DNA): TGCGCCAGCAGCTTGGCGGACTACTACGAGCAGTACTTC.

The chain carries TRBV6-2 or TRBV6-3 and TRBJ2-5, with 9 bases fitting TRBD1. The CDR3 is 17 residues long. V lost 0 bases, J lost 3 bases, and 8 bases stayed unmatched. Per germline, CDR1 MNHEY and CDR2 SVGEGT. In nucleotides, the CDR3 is TGTGCCAGCAGTTACTCCGGACAGGGGTTTAGGGAAGAGACCCAGTACTTC. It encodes CASSYSGQGFREETQYF.

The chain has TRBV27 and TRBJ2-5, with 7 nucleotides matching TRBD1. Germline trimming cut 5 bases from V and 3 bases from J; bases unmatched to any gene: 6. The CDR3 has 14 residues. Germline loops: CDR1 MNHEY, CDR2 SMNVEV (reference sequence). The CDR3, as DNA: TGTGCCAGCAGTCTACAGGGGTGGAAAGAGACCCAGTACTTC. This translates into CASSLQGWKETQYF.

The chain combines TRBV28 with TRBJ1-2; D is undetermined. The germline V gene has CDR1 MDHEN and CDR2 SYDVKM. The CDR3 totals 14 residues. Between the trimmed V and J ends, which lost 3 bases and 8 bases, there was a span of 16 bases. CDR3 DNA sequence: TGTGCCAGCAGTTTCGATTCGAGTAGGTGGGGCTACACCTTC. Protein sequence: CASSFDSSRWGYTF.

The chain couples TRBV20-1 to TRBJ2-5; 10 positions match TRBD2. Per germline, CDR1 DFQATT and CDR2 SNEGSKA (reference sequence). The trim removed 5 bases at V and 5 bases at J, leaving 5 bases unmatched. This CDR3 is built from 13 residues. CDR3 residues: CSASTSGAETQYF. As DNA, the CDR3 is TGCAGTGCTTCAACTAGCGGGGCGGAGACCCAGTACTTC.

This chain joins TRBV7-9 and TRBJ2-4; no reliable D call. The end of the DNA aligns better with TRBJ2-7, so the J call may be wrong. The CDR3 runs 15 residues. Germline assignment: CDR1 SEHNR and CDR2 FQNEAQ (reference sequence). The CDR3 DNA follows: TGTGCCAGCAGCTTAGGGCGGACGTATGTAAACGAGCAGTACTTC. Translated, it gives CASSLGRTYVNEQYF.

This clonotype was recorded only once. The CDR3 DNA reads TGTGCCAGCAGCGTTATAGCGGGGGCCGGCACAGATACGCAGTATTTT. This codes for CASSVIAGAGTDTQYF. The genes are TRBV11-3 and TRBJ2-3; 9 positions match TRBD2. With 5 bases clipped from V and 1 base from J, the junction kept 7 bases outside the gene matches. The CDR3 is 16 residues long. Germline V gene data show CDR1 as SGHNT and CDR2 as YENEEA.